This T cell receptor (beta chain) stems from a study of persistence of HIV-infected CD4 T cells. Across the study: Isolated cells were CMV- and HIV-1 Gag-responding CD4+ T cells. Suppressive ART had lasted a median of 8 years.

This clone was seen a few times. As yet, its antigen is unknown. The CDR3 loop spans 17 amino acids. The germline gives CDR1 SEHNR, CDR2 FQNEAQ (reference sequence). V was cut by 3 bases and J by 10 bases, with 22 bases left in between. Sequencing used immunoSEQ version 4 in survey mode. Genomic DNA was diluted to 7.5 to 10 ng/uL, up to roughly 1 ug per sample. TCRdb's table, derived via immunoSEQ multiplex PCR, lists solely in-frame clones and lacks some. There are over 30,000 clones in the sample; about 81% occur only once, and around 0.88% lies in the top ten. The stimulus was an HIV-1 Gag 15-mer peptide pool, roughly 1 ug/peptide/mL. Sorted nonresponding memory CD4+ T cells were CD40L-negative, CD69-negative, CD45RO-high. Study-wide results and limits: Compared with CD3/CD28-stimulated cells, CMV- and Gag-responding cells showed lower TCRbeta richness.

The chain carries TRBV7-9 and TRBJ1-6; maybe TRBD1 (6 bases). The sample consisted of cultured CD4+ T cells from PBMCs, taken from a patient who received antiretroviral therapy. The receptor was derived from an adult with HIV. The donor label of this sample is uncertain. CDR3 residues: CASSFLTLQGQVSPLHF. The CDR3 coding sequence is TGTGCCAGCAGCTTTTTAACGTTACAGGGACAAGTCTCACCCCTCCACTTT.